These T cell receptor beta chains were read from a single sample in a study of beta chain features in type 1 diabetes. Clones were read by immunoSEQ multiplex PCR, and TCRdb kept only the in-frame ones, dropping some. The table shows a few hundred thousand clones, with approximately 24% occurring only once. Sequencing was carried out using naive CD4+ T cells from blood. These receptors were taken from a woman aged 25 to 39 with type 1 diabetes. Both conserved end residues are trimmed from each CDR3.

>TRBV6-5|TRBJ2-3|13
ASRDLAGGGDTQY
>TRBV2|TRBJ2-4|12
ASSENSGQNIQY
>TRBV25-1|TRBJ1-2|12
ASRFSGQGHGYT
>TRBV6-5|TRBJ2-3|12
ASRRGGLTDTQY
>TRBV18|TRBJ1-2|14
ASSPPGQGNNYGYT
>TRBV18|TRBJ2-1|11
ASSPREGDEQF
>TRBV18|TRBJ2-1|12
ASSRTGPQNEQF
>TRBV7-8|TRBJ2-7|12
ASTPGRMDYEQY
>TRBV29-1|TRBJ2-3|13
SAAGAGVGADTQY
>TRBV19|TRBJ2-7|13
ASSIAGQGHYEQY
>TRBV19|TRBJ1-5|14
AGGLLGGPSNQPQH
>TRBV7-2|TRBJ2-7|13
ASSPSGQGTHEQY
>TRBV6-5|TRBJ2-2|12
ASLWRPNTGELF
>TRBV5-1|TRBJ2-3|13
ASSLSGRVTDTQY
>TRBV13|TRBJ1-4|12
ASSLRSGEEKLF
>TRBV10-3|TRBJ2-3|11
AIESGSTDTQY
>TRBV5-1|TRBJ1-1|14
ASSLGTNMDNTEAF
>TRBV7-9|TRBJ2-5|11
ASSFGGQETQY
>TRBV30|TRBJ1-2|10
AWSDQGYGYT
>TRBV11-2|TRBJ1-1|10
ASSGGLIEAF
>TRBV25-1|TRBJ2-5|11
ASRGQVQETQY
>TRBV18|TRBJ2-7|11
ASSVWEVHEQY
>TRBV7-6|TRBJ2-7|13
ASSNTGQGFNEQY
>TRBV4-1|TRBJ2-5|11
ASSYGGRETQY
>TRBV30|TRBJ2-5|12
AWSWLASGETQY
>TRBV18|TRBJ2-7|13
ASSISSGRADEQY
>TRBV6-4|TRBJ2-3|13
ASPSAGGPPDTQY
>TRBV20-1|TRBJ2-5|9
SARSFQAQY
>TRBV19|TRBJ2-5|17
ASNPGLAQRTRGQETQY
>TRBV2|TRBJ2-1|11
ARLAGEGNEQF
>TRBV30|TRBJ2-7|10
AWKGGTYEQY
>TRBV5-1|TRBJ1-2|12
ASTPRRGTYGYT
>TRBV27|TRBJ2-1|9
ASRRNNEQF
>TRBV9|TRBJ2-3|14
ASSVDSSGSTDTQY
>TRBV5-4|TRBJ2-2|13
ASSLRLAGTGELF
>TRBV7-3|TRBJ2-2|14
ASSPDRLATTGELF
>TRBV7-8|TRBJ2-3|10
ASSLARDTQY
>TRBV30|TRBJ1-1|12
AWSVGDSRTEAF
>TRBV29-1|TRBJ2-3|14
SVVLGLALGTDTQY
>TRBV7-7|TRBJ1-5|13
ASSLEGQGDQPQH
>TRBV10-3|TRBJ2-3|13
AIKRHEGYTDTQY
>TRBV19|TRBJ1-2|12
ASSFGTATSGYT
>TRBV30|TRBJ1-1|10
GSGEVATEAF
>TRBV5-4|TRBJ1-4|11
ASSWDRGEKLF
>TRBV19|TRBJ2-5|12
ASSSQRPQETQY
>TRBV10-3|TRBJ1-1|12
AIRDPWRDTEAF
>TRBV6-6|TRBJ2-7|12
ASSYDAGGYEQY
>TRBV15|TRBJ1-4|12
ATSRERISEKLF